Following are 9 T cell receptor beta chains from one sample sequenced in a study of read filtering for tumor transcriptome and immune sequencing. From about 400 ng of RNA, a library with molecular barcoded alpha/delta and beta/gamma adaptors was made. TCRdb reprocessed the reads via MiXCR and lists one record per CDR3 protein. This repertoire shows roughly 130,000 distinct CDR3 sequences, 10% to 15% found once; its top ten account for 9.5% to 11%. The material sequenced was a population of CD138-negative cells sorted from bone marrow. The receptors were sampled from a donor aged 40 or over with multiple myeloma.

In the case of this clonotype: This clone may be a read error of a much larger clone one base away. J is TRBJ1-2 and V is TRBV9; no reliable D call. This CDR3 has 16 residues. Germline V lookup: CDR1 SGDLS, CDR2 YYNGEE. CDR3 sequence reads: CAGSVADGRTGYGYTF. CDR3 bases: TGTGCCGGCAGCGTAGCGGACGGCAGGACCGGTTATGGCTACACCTTC.

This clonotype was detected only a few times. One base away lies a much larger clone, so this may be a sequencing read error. This CDR3 is CASGQAGGRQSEKLFF. The CDR3 DNA reads TGCGCCAGCGGCCAAGCCGGGGGCAGACAGTCGGAAAAACTGTTTTTT. This chain uses TRBV4-1 with TRBJ1-4; maybe TRBD1 (6 bases). The CDR3 sequence is 16 residues long. Germline CDR1 is MGHRA and CDR2 is YSYEKL.

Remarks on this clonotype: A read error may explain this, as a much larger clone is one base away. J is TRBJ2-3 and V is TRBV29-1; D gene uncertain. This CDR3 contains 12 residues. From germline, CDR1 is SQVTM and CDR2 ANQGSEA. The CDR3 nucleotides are TGCAGCGTTGGACTGAACGGAGATACGCTGTATTTT. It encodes CSVGLNGDTLYF.

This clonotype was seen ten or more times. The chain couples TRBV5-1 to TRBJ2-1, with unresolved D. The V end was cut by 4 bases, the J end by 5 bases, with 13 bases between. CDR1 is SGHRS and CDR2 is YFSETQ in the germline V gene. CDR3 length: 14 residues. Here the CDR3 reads CASSLLDLDNEQFF. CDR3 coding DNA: TGCGCCAGCAGCCTGCTAGACTTAGACAATGAGCAGTTCTTC. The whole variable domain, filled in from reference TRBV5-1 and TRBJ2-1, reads KAGVTQTPRYLIKTRGQQVTLSCSPISGHRSVSWYQQTPGQGLQFLFEYFSETQRNKGNFPGRFSGRQFSNSRSEMNVSTLELGDSALYLCASSLLDLDNEQFFGPGTRLTVL.

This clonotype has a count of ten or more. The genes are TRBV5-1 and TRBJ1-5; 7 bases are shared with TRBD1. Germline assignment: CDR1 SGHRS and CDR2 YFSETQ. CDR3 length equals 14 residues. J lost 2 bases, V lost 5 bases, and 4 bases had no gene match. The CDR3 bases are TGCGCCAGCAGGTCGGGGACAGGCAATCAGCCCCAGCATTTT. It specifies CASRSGTGNQPQHF.

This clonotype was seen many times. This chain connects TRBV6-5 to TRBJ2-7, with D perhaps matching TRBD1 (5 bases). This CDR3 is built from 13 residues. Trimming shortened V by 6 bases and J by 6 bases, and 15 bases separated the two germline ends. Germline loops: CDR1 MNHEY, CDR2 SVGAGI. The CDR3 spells CASRNTGLPEQYF. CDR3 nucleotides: TGTGCCAGCAGAAATACAGGTCTCCCCGAGCAGTACTTC.

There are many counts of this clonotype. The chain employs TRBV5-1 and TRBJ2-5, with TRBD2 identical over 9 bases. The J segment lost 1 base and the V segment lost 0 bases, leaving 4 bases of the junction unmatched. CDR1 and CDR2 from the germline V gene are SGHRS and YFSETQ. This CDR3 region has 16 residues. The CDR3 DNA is TGCGCCAGCAGCTTGGTAGCGGGAGCCCCCCAAGAGACCCAGTACTTC. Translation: CASSLVAGAPQETQYF.

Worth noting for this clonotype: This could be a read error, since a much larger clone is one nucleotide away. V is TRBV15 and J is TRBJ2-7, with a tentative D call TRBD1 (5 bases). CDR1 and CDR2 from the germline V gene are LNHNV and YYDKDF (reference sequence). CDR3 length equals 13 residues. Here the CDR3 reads CVTSSTGFYEQYF. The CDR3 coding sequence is TGTGTCACCAGCAGCACAGGTTTCTACGAGCAGTACTTC.

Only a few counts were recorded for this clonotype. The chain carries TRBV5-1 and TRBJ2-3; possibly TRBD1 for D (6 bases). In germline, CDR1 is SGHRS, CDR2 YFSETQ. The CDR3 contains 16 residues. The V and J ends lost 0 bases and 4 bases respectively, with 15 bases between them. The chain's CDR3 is CASSLEGRGVADTQYF. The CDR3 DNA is TGCGCCAGCAGCTTGGAAGGCAGGGGAGTGGCAGATACGCAGTATTTT.